This paragraph covers one T cell receptor (beta chain) sequence. Random-hexamer reverse transcription was applied to roughly 0.5 to 1 ug RNA. TCRdb passed the immunoSEQ multiplex PCR reads through MiXCR, listing each CDR3 protein once. Among 130,000 to 150,000 distinct CDR3 sequences, around 94% were seen once, and the ten largest hold over 0.25%. Sequencing of TCR beta, carried out with a high-throughput approach, was applied to CD8+ and CD4+ T cells from the blood. The sample comes from a study of CD8 T cells in Susac syndrome. The CDR3 loop spans 13 amino acids. Germline V gives CDR1 SGHTA, CDR2 FQGNSA. V lost 5 bases and J lost 7, with 12 bases in between.

This chain links TRBV7-2 with TRBJ1-5, with D unclear. The sequence derives from a human donor in good health. Sequencing used CD8+ T cells from PBMCs. The CDR3 loop is CASSPSGEQPQHF. CDR3 nucleotide sequence: TGTGCCAGCAGCCCTAGTGGGGAACAGCCCCAGCATTTT.